Listed below are T cell receptor beta chains from one sample, sequenced in a study of blood T cell repertoires in COVID-19. Profiled with immunoSEQ multiplex PCR; TCRdb holds only in-frame clones, not every one. The sample lists tens of thousands of clones; 87% were seen once. Sequenced: peripheral blood. These receptors all stem from a man of 80 years or more with active COVID-19. Each CDR3 is given with its conserved first and last residue.

V gene,J gene,CDR3 protein
TRBV5-1,TRBJ1-1,CASSFRQGDNTEAFF
TRBV19,TRBJ2-3,CASSIGEWQDTQYF
TRBV10-2,TRBJ2-1,CASSEQGAGEQFF
TRBV27,TRBJ2-7,CASSTNGQGAYEQYF
TRBV5-5,TRBJ1-2,CASSYQVSYGYTF
TRBV7-8,TRBJ2-2,CASSYSITGELFF
TRBV19,TRBJ2-2,CASSIDRRSSGELFF
TRBV7-2,TRBJ2-1,CASSLKEASYNEQFF
TRBV6-5,TRBJ1-2,CATVGQNRINYGYTF
TRBV5-1,TRBJ1-4,CASSQRAGGSTNEKLFF
TRBV5-1,TRBJ1-4,CASSLTPPNEKLFF
TRBV3-1/TRBV3-2,TRBJ2-5,CASSQGGGTQYF
TRBV5-5,TRBJ1-5,CASSSAHGGQPQHF
TRBV5-5,TRBJ2-7,CASSLEAGGYYEQYF
TRBV4-3,TRBJ1-5,CASSKGGVRQPQHF
TRBV7-9,TRBJ1-5,CASSLGGGREQPQHF
TRBV4-3,TRBJ2-3,CASSQELASGTTDTQYF
TRBV27,TRBJ1-5,CASSLSGDQPQHF